This T cell receptor (beta chain) is drawn from a study of blood T cell repertoires in COVID-19. Background on the study: The samples span acute and convalescent COVID-19 from the United States, Italy and Spain. The analysed material was cDNA or gDNA that came from T cells, B-cell-depleted T cells, or PBMCs.

Per the authors' pipeline: From reference gene primer amplification, estimates of nucleated cell counts were derived. The protocol was immunoSEQ multiplex PCR, while the TCRdb copy is restricted to in-frame clones and leaves out a portion. From that table come the V and J calls and clone size; the DNA was used to work out D and trimming. The top ten clones hold around 2.7% of a sample with about 170,000 clones, approximately 85% of them seen once. There are 11 residues in the CDR3. V was pared by 6 bases and J by 9 bases, with 5 bases of the junction left unmatched. Germline V gene sequence: CDR1 DFQATT, CDR2 SNEGSKA (reference sequence).

This chain uses TRBV20-1 with TRBJ2-1, with 7 bases lining up with TRBD2. Source material: peripheral blood. The origin of this receptor is an elderly woman with COVID-19, enrolled during active disease. CDR3 protein: CSAAGVSEQFF. CDR3 in DNA: TGCAGTGCCGCGGGAGTCAGTGAGCAGTTCTTC.